This TCR beta chain emerged from a study of cytomegalovirus exposure and HLA in healthy donors. At the level of the study: From HLA-typed donors, an early data release held tens of millions of unique TCRs.

Amplification used 60 Vbeta primers and 13 Jbeta primers. Sequencing was performed with immunoSEQ multiplex PCR; in TCRdb, only in-frame clones are kept and a portion is missing. This repertoire shows over 50,000 clones, 65% to 85% found once; its top ten account for approximately 2.4%. Study-wide findings and caveats: The later analysis indicated that the majority of CMV-associated TCR beta chains appeared HLA-restricted. In a later analysis, HLA-C alleles had the fewest associated TCRs, DRB1 alleles the most.

Germline loops: CDR1 ENHRY, CDR2 SYGVKD. The CDR3 has 12 residues. V lost 2 bases, J lost 6 bases, and 7 bases lay in between. This clone was found once. Its specificity is not known. The TCR sequence derives from a female donor in good health and CMV-seronegative. Sequencing was carried out using PBMCs. The V call is TRBV10-3, the J call TRBJ1-2; D not resolved. The CDR3 nucleotides read TGTGCCATCAGTGAGGTCGGGGATGGCTACACCTTC. Protein sequence: CAISEVGDGYTF.